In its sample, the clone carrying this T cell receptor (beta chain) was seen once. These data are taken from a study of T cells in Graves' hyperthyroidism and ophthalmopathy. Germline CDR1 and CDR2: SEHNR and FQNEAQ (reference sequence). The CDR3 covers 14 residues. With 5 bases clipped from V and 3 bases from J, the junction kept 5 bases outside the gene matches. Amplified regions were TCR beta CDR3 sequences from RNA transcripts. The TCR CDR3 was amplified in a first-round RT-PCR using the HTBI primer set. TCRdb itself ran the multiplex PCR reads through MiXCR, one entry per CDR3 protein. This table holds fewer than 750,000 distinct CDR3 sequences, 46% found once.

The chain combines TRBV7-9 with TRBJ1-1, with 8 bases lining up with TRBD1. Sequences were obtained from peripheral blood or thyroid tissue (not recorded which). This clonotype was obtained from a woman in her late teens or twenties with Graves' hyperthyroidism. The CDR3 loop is CASSKQGVYTEAFF. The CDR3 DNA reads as TGTGCCAGCAGCAAACAGGGGGTGTACACTGAAGCTTTCTTT.